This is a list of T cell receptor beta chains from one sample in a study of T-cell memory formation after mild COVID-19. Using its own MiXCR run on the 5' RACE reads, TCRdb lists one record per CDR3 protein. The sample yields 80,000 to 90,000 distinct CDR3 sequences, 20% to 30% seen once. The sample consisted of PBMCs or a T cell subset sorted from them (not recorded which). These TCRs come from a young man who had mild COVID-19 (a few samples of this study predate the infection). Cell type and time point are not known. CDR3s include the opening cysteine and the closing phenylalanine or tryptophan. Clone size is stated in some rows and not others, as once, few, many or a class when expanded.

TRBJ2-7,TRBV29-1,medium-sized,CSVYTGSSYEQYF
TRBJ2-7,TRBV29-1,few,CSVEAGTGHDEQYF
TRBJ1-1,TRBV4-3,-,CASSQDHQEQGALGTEAFF
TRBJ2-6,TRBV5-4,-,CASSLGDGVTSGANVLTF
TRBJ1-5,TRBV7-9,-,CASSLEGGSDQPQHF
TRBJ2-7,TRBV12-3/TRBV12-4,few,CASSWGGPREQYF
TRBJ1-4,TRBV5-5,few,CASSSPPVNRETNEKLFF
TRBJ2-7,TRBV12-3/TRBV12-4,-,CASSPSMATLYEQYF
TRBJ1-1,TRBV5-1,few,CASSFTGLYSEAFF
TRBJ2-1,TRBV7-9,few,CASSLASVETYNEQFF
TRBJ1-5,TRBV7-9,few,CASSSGQGDQPQHF
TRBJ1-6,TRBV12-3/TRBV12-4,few,CASSSKDRVYSPLHF
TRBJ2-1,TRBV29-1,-,CSVDRGRTRNEQFF
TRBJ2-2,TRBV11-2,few,CASSPFGRGVSTGELFF
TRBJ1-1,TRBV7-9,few,CASSPSYASRNTEAFF
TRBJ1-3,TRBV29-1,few,CSVGYAGNTIYF
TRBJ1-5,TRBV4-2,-,CASSQELGDNNQPQHF
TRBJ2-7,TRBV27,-,CASSWAGPTYEQYF
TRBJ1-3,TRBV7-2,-,CASSSYRETGNTIYF
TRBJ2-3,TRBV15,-,CATSRVTGGADTQYF
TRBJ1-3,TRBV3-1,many,CASSQTGLISGNTIYF
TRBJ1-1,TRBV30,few,CAWSLWGRGTEAFF
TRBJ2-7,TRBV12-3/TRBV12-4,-,CASSSGADEQYF
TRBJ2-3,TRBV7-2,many,CASSLAGSDTQYF
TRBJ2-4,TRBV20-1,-,CSAREVVKNIQYF
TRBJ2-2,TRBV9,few,CASSVAGLPDTGELFF
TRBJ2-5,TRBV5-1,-,CASFQGGQETQYF
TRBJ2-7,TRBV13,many,CASSLVGNEQYF
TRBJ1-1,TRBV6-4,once,CASSEDSSNTEAFF
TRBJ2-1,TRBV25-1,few,CASSELGTRSSYNEQFF
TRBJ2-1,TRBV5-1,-,CASSLGSTSWSYNEQFF
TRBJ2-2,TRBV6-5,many,CASSYGQMNTGELFF
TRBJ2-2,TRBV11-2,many,CASSLTGELFF
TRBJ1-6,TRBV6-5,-,CASSYSRDDSPLHF
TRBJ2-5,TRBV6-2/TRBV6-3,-,CASSPQTGAEETQYF
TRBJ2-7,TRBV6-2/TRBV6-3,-,CASSGGRPYAF
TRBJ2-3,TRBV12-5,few,CASGLTSGLDTQYF
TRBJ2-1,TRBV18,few,CASSSGGSHGSYNEQFF
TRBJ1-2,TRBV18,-,CASSPGGVHGYTF
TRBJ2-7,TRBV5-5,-,CASSLAAGRYEQYF
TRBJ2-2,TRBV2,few,CASSRGTNTGELFF
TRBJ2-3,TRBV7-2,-,CASSLDPQGGPDTQYF
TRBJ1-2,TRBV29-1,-,CSVPAGGSYGYTF
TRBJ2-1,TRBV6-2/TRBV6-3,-,CAIKWVGGGPNEQFF
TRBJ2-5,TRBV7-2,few,CASSLRLRGAKETQYF
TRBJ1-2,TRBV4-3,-,CASSQVPGTVGYTF
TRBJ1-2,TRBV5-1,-,CASSLAGAADGYTF
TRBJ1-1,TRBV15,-,CATSSRDVIGNTEAFF
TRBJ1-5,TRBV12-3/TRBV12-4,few,CASSTDRAYQPQHF
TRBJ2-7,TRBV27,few,CASSFATGVYEQYF